This T cell receptor (beta chain) was identified during a study of technical replicates of blood from four donors. The length of the CDR3 is 13 residues. V shed 6 bases and J shed 8 bases, with 14 bases lying between them. CDR1 is SSHAT and CDR2 is FNYEAQ in the germline V gene (reference sequence). Clones were sequenced by immunoSEQ multiplex PCR, and TCRdb holds only the in-frame ones, with some missing. In the table there are approximately 90,000 clones, 95% of which are singletons. This clonotype was obtained from a human donor in good health. Sequencing was done on a sample of T cells isolated from PBMCs. The rearrangement uses TRBV7-7 and TRBJ2-1, with D perhaps TRBD2 (7 bases). The CDR3 here is CASSHTGGDEQFF. CDR3 in DNA: TGTGCCAGCAGTCATACGGGGGGCGATGAGCAGTTCTTC.